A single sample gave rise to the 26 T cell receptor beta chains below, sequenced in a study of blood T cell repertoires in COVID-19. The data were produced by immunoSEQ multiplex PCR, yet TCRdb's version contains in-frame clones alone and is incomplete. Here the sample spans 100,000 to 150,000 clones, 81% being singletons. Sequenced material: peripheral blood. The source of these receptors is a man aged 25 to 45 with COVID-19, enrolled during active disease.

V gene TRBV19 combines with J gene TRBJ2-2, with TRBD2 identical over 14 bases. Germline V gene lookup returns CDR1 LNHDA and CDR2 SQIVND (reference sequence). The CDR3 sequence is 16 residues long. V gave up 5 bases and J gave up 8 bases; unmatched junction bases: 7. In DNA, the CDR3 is TGTGCCAGTAGTGCAGGGACTAGCGGGGGCCTGGGGGAGCTGTTTTTT. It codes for CASSAGTSGGLGELFF.

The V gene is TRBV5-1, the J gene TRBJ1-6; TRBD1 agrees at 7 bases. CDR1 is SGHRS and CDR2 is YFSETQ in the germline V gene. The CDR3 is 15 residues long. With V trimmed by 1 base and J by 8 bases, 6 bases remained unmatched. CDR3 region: CASSLSFDRDSPLHF. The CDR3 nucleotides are TGCGCCAGCAGCTTGTCGTTCGACAGGGATTCACCCCTCCACTTT. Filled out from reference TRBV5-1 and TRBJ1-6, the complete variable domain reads KAGVTQTPRYLIKTRGQQVTLSCSPISGHRSVSWYQQTPGQGLQFLFEYFSETQRNKGNFPGRFSGRQFSNSRSEMNVSTLELGDSALYLCASSLSFDRDSPLHFGNGTRLTVT.

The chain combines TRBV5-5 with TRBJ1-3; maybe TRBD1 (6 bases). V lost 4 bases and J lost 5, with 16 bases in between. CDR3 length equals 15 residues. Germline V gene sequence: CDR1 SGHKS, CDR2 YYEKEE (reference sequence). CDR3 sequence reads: CASSTGTRSRNTIYF. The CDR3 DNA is TGTGCCAGCAGCACCGGGACAAGATCCCGAAACACCATATATTTT.

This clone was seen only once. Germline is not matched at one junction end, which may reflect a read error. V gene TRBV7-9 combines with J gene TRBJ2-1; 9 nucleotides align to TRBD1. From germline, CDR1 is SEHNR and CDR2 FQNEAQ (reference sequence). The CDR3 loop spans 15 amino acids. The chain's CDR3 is CASSFPGQGSNGGIF. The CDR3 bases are TGTGCCAGCAGCTTCCCGGGACAGGGTTCAAACGGCGGGATCTTC.

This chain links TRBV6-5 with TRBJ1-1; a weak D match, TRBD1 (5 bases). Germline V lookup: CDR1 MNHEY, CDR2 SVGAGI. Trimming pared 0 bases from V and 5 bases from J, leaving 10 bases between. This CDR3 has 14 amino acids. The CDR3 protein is CASSYSLGLTEAFF. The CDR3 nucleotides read TGTGCCAGCAGTTACTCGTTGGGGCTAACTGAAGCTTTCTTT.

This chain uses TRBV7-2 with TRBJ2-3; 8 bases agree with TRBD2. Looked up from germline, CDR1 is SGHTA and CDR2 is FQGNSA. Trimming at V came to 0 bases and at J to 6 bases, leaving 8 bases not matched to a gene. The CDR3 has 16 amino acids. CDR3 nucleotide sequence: TGTGCCAGCAGCTTAGCCCCGGGGGGGCCCCGCGATACGCAGTATTTT. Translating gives CASSLAPGGPRDTQYF.

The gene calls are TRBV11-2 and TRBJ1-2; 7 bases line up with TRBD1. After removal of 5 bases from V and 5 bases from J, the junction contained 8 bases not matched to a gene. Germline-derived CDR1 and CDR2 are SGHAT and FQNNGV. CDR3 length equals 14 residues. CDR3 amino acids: CASSMGDSDYGYTF. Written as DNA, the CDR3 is TGTGCCAGCAGCATGGGGGACAGCGATTATGGCTACACCTTC.

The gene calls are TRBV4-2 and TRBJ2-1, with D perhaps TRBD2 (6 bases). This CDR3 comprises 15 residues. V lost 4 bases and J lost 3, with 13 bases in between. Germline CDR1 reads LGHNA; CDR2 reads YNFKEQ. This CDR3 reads CASSPGDLVYNEQFF. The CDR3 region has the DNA TGTGCCAGCAGCCCGGGAGATTTAGTCTACAATGAGCAGTTCTTC.

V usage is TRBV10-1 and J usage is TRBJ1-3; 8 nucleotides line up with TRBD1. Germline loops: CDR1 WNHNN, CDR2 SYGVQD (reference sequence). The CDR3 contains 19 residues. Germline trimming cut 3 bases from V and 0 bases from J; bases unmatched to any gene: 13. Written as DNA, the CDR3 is TGCGCCAGCAGTGATAACTTACGGACAGGGAGCTTCTCTGGAAACACCATATATTTT. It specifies CASSDNLRTGSFSGNTIYF.

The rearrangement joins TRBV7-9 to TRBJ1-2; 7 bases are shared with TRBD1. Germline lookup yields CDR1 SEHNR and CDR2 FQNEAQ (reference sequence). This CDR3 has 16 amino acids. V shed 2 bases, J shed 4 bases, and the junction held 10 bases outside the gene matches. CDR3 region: CASSLTRTGDLYGYTF. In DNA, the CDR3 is TGTGCCAGCAGCTTAACCCGGACAGGCGACCTCTATGGCTACACCTTC.

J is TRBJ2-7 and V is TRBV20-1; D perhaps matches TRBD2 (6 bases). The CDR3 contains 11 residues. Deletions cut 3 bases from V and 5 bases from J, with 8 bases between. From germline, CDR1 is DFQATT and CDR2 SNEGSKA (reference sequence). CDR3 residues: CSARGEDEQYF. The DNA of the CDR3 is TGCAGTGCTAGGGGGGAGGACGAGCAGTACTTC.

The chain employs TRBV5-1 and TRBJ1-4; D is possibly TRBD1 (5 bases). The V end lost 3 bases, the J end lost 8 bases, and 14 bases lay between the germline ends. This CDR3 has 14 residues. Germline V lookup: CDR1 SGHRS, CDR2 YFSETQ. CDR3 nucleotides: TGCGCCAGCAGCTCCCCGGGGGATGGGGAAAAACTGTTTTTT. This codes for CASSSPGDGEKLFF.

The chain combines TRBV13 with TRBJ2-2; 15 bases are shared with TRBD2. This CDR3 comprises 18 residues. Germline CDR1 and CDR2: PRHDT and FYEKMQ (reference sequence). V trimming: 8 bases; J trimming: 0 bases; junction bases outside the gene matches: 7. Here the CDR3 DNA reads TGTGCCAGCGACTTCGGACTAGCGGGGGGGCCGAACACCGGGGAGCTGTTTTTT. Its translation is CASDFGLAGGPNTGELFF.

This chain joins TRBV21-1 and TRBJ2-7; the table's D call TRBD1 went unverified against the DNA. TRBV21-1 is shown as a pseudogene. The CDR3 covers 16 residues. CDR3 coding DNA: TGTGCCAGCAGCAATATTAAAGCAGGGGTGGTCTACGAGCAGTACTTC. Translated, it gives CASSNIKAGVVYEQYF.

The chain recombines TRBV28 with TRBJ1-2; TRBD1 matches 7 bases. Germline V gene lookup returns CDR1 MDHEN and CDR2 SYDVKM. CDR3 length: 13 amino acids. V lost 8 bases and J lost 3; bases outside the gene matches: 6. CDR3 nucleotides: TGTGCCAGCTCCTCAACAGGGGACTATGGCTACACCTTC. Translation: CASSSTGDYGYTF.

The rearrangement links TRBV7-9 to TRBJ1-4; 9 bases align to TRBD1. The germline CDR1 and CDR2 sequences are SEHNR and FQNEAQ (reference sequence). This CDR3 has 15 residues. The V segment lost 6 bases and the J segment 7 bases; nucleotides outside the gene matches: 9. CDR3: CASRTTGGEREKLFF. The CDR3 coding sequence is TGTGCCAGCAGAACGACAGGGGGAGAACGTGAAAAACTGTTTTTT.

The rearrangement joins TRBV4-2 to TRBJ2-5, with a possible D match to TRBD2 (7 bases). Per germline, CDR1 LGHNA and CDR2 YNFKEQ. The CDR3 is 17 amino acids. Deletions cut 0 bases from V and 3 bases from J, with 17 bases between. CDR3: CASSQDKKGGQEETQYF. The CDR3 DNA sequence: TGTGCCAGCAGCCAAGACAAGAAGGGGGGGCAAGAAGAGACCCAGTACTTC.

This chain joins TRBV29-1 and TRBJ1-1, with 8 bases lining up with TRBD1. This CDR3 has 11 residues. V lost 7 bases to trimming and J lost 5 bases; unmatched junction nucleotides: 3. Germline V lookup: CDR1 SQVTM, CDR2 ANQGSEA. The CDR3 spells CSANRGTEAFF. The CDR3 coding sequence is TGCAGCGCAAACAGGGGGACTGAAGCTTTCTTT.

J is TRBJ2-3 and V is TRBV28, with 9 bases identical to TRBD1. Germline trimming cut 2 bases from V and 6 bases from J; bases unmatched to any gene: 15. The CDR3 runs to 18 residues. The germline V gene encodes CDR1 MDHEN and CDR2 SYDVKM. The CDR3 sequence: CASSLGRRVDRGSDTQYF. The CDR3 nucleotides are TGTGCCAGCAGTTTAGGGCGAAGGGTGGACAGGGGATCCGATACGCAGTATTTT.

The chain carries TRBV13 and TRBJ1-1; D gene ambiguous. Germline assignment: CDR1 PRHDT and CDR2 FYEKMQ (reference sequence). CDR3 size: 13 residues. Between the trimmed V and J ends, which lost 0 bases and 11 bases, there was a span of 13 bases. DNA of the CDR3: TGTGCCAGCAGCTTAGGAACGGGAATACGCGCTTTCTTT. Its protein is CASSLGTGIRAFF.

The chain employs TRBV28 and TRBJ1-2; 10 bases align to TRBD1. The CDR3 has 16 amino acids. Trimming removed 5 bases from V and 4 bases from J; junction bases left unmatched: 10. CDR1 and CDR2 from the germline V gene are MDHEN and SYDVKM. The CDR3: CASSLGGGTGVYGYTF. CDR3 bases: TGTGCCAGCAGTCTCGGAGGGGGGACAGGGGTCTATGGCTACACCTTC.

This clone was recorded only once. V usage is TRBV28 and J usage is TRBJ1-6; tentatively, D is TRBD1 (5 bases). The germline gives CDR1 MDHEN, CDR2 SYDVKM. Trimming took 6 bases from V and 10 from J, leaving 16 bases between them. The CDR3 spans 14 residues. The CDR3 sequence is CASSWGLGVSPLHF. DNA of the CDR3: TGTGCCAGCAGCTGGGGTTTAGGGGTCTCACCCCTCCACTTT.

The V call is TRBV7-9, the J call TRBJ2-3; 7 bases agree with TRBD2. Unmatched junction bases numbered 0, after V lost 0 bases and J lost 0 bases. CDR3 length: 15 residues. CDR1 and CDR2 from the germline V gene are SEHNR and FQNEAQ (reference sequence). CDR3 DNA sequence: TGTGCCAGCAGCTTAGCGGGGGGGAGCACAGATACGCAGTATTTT. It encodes CASSLAGGSTDTQYF.

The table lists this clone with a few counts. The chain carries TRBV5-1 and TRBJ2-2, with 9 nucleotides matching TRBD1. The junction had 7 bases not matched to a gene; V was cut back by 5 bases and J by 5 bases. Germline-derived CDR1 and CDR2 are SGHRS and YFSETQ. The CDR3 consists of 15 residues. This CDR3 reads CASRADRGFTGELFF. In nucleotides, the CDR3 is TGCGCCAGCAGGGCCGACAGGGGGTTTACCGGGGAGCTGTTTTTT.

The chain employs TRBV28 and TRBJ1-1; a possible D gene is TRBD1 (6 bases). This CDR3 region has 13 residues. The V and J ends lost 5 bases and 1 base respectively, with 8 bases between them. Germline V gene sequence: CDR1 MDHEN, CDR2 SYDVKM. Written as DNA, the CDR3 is TGTGCCAGCAGTACGACAGGGAACACTGAAGCTTTCTTT. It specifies CASSTTGNTEAFF.

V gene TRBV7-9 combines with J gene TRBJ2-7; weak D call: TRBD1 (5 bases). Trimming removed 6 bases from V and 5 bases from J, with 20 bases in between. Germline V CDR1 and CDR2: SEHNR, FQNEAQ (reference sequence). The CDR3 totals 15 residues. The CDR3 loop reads CASSPRGGEGDEQYF. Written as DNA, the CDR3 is TGTGCCAGCAGTCCAAGGGGCGGAGAAGGCGACGAGCAGTACTTC. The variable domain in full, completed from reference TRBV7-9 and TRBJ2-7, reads DTGVSQNPRHKITKRGQNVTFRCDPISEHNRLYWYRQTLGQGPEFLTYFQNEAQLEKSRLLSDRFSAERPKGSFSTLEIQRTEQGDSAMYLCASSPRGGEGDEQYFGPGTRLTVT.